Shown below are 10 T cell receptor beta chains from a single sample sequenced in a study of T cell repertoires in aging, cancer and after chemotherapy. Multiplex touch-down PCR with TRB-A/B primers amplified rearranged V-D-J TRB sequences. TCRdb reprocessed the multiplex PCR reads with MiXCR, giving one entry per CDR3 protein. This repertoire shows over 950 distinct CDR3 sequences, around 28% found once; its top ten account for 9.5% to 15%. Peripheral blood genomic DNA, not sorted cells or RNA, was the template. The sample comprised blood. The receptors derive from a human donor with a solid tumor.

The chain carries TRBV7-9 and TRBJ2-7; 10 nucleotides agree with TRBD1. CDR1 is SEHNR and CDR2 is FQNEAQ in the germline V gene (reference sequence). CDR3 length equals 14 residues. Trimming cost V 5 bases and J 8 bases; bases outside gene matches: 9. As DNA, the CDR3 is TGTGCCAGCAGCCCAGGGACAGGGGCATACAAGCAGTACTTC. It yields the protein CASSPGTGAYKQYF.

Points on this clonotype: Just one base apart from a much larger clone, this may be a read error. The chain recombines TRBV11-3 with TRBJ2-7; 11 nucleotides agree with TRBD1. The germline V gene has CDR1 SGHNT and CDR2 YENEEA. The CDR3 consists of 18 residues. This CDR3 is CASRHIRRDRGGSYEKYF. DNA for the CDR3: TGTGCCAGCAGACATATCCGTCGGGACAGGGGGGGCTCCTACGAGAAGTACTTC.

Within the sample, this clonotype is large. The V call is TRBV6-5, the J call TRBJ2-7; 11 positions match TRBD1. The J segment lost 4 bases and the V segment lost 5 bases, leaving 7 bases of the junction unmatched. Germline loops: CDR1 MNHEY, CDR2 SVGAGI. This CDR3 has 15 residues. The DNA of the CDR3 is TGTGCCAGCAGTCCGAGGGGGACAGGGGGTTACGAGCAGTACTTC. Protein product: CASSPRGTGGYEQYF.

By share of the sample, this clonotype is medium-sized. The rearrangement links TRBV18 to TRBJ1-1; unclear D gene. Trimming took off 3 bases at V and 3 bases at J, with 8 bases between the two ends. There are 13 residues in the CDR3. Germline lookup yields CDR1 KGHSH and CDR2 LQKENI. CDR3 amino acids: CASSPRTDTEAFF. CDR3 nucleotides: TGTGCCAGCTCACCCCGGACGGACACTGAAGCTTTCTTT.

This clonotype is large in the sample. The CDR3 DNA reads TGTGCCTGGAGGGGGTCCTCTGGGGCCAACGTCCTGACTTTC. It encodes CAWRGSSGANVLTF. The genes are TRBV30 and TRBJ2-6; D is undetermined. This CDR3 is built from 14 residues. CDR1 is GTSNPN and CDR2 is SVGIG in the germline V gene (reference sequence). With 3 bases removed from V and 0 bases from J, the gap between germline ends came to 6 bases.

In its sample, this clonotype is medium-sized. The chain combines TRBV7-2 with TRBJ1-1, with no clear D. This CDR3 spans 14 amino acids. V was trimmed by 5 bases and J by 7 bases, leaving 17 bases between them. Germline CDR1 is SGHTA and CDR2 is FQGNSA. Here the CDR3 reads CASSPNRVIIEAFF. The DNA for the CDR3 is TGTGCCAGCAGCCCTAATAGGGTCATCATTGAAGCTTTCTTT.

This clonotype is deemed medium-sized (0.01 to 0.1%). V and J are TRBV4-3 and TRBJ2-1; maybe TRBD1 (6 bases). With 6 bases removed from V and 8 bases from J, the gap between germline ends came to 32 bases. Germline V gives CDR1 LGHNA, CDR2 YSLEER. CDR3 length: 19 residues. The CDR3 protein is CASSQRGPIATGSYDEQFF. The CDR3 region has the DNA TGCGCCAGCAGTCAAAGGGGTCCAATTGCAACAGGGTCTTACGATGAGCAGTTCTTC.

This chain connects TRBV21-1 to TRBJ2-7; the table's TRBD2 call for D was not verified on the DNA. TRBV21-1 is a pseudogene segment. This CDR3 has 18 amino acids. CDR3 sequence: CASSPKRPGGQTYYEQYF. DNA of the CDR3: TGTGCCAGCAGCCCAAAGAGGCCGGGGGGGCAGACCTACTACGAGCAGTACTTC.

This clonotype counts as medium-sized. This sequence joins TRBV12-3 or TRBV12-4 and TRBJ1-2; the D gene is possibly TRBD1 (6 bases). This CDR3 region has 15 residues. V shed 2 bases and J shed 6 bases, with 16 bases lying between them. CDR3: CASSLRGGPEDGYTF. The CDR3 bases are TGTGCCAGCAGTTTAAGGGGGGGCCCCGAGGATGGCTACACCTTC.

The V call is TRBV21-1, the J call TRBJ1-2; whether TRBD1, the table's D call, matches the DNA was not checked. TRBV21-1 is flagged as a pseudogene. The CDR3 is 20 amino acids. In DNA, the CDR3 is TGTGCCAGCAGCAGAATGCGGGCCGGGACAGGGGGCGCCTTTGGCTATGGCTACACCTTC. Amino acids: CASSRMRAGTGGAFGYGYTF.